A single sample is the source of the 12 T cell receptor beta chains below, sequenced in a study of T cell changes during pregnancy in multiple sclerosis. Sequencing was performed with immunoSEQ multiplex PCR; in TCRdb, only in-frame clones are kept and a portion is missing. Among about 61,000 clones listed, under 95% were seen once. This specimen was peripheral blood, taken in the first trimester of pregnancy. These TCRs come from a female donor in good health, enrolled as a control in a pregnancy study.

The V and J genes are TRBV5-1 and TRBJ2-3, with D possibly matching TRBD2 (5 bases). Looked up from germline, CDR1 is SGHRS and CDR2 is YFSETQ. The CDR3 is 14 amino acids. With 4 bases removed from V and 4 bases from J, the gap between germline ends came to 13 bases. The CDR3 nucleotides read TGCGCCAGCAGCACCGGGATTCTGTCAGATACGCAGTATTTT. Translated, it gives CASSTGILSDTQYF.

This clone appeared a single time. The chain is built from TRBV15 and TRBJ2-3; TRBD2 is a possible D gene (5 bases). CDR3 size: 15 residues. Looked up from germline, CDR1 is LNHNV and CDR2 is YYDKDF (reference sequence). Trimming took 4 bases from V and 2 from J, leaving 13 bases between them. The CDR3 loop reads CATSTPRGPTDTQYF. The CDR3 DNA reads TGTGCCACCAGCACCCCTCGAGGGCCCACAGATACGCAGTATTTT.

CDR3 in amino acids: CASSLRRGLLNTEAFF. The CDR3 bases are TGTGCCAGCAGTTTGAGGAGGGGTCTTCTGAACACTGAAGCTTTCTTT. The chain recombines TRBV27 with TRBJ1-1; TRBD1 is a possible D gene (5 bases). This CDR3 region has 16 residues. Germline V lookup: CDR1 MNHEY, CDR2 SMNVEV (reference sequence). V was shortened by 3 bases and J by 0 bases, with 14 bases between the two germline ends.

This clone was counted a single time. The J gene is TRBJ2-1, the V gene TRBV7-2; 8 bases map to TRBD2. Germline loops: CDR1 SGHTA, CDR2 FQGNSA. The length of the CDR3 is 16 residues. After removal of 5 bases from V and 2 bases from J, the junction contained 8 bases not matched to a gene. The CDR3 region is CASSRFSGGAYNEQFF. The CDR3 DNA sequence: TGTGCCAGCAGCCGCTTTTCCGGGGGGGCCTACAATGAGCAGTTCTTC.

The chain couples TRBV6-6 to TRBJ1-3; TRBD1 matches 9 bases. The CDR3 has 15 residues. From germline, CDR1 is MNHNY and CDR2 SVGAGI (reference sequence). Trimming removed 4 bases from V and 4 bases from J; junction bases left unmatched: 5. DNA of the CDR3: TGTGCCAGCAGTTCGGGACAGGGTTCGGGAAACACCATATATTTT. This encodes CASSSGQGSGNTIYF.

The chain couples TRBV15 to TRBJ1-3; D remains ambiguous. In germline, CDR1 is LNHNV, CDR2 YYDKDF (reference sequence). Trimming pared 0 bases from V and 0 bases from J, leaving 12 bases between. The CDR3 loop spans 17 amino acids. The CDR3 sequence: CATSRDLGALSGNTIYF. For the CDR3, the DNA is TGTGCCACCAGCAGAGATCTCGGTGCCCTCTCTGGAAACACCATATATTTT.

The chain is built from TRBV10-3 and TRBJ1-4; maybe TRBD1 (5 bases). V lost 3 bases to trimming and J lost 2 bases, with 13 bases between them. CDR3 size: 16 residues. Germline V gene sequence: CDR1 ENHRY, CDR2 SYGVKD. This CDR3 reads CAISDKGKGTNEKLFF. CDR3 nucleotides: TGTGCCATCAGTGATAAGGGAAAGGGGACTAATGAAAAACTGTTTTTT.

The V and J genes are TRBV6-6 and TRBJ2-7; weak D call: TRBD1 (6 bases). CDR1 and CDR2 (germline): MNHNY, SVGAGI (reference sequence). V lost 7 bases and J 3 bases, leaving 19 bases between the germline ends. CDR3 length: 15 amino acids. DNA for the CDR3: TGTGCCAGCACTCCGGCGGAGGCAGGGGACTACGAGCAGTACTTC. It encodes CASTPAEAGDYEQYF.

The chain is built from TRBV5-6 and TRBJ1-1; D not certain. V lost 7 bases and J 0 bases, leaving 13 bases between the germline ends. Looked up from germline, CDR1 is SGHDT and CDR2 is YYEEEE. CDR3 length: 14 residues. The CDR3 DNA follows: TGTGCCAGCTCTGTACGGTACCTGAACACTGAAGCTTTCTTT. Residues: CASSVRYLNTEAFF.

The chain uses TRBV5-1 and TRBJ2-7; no clear D. Germline values: CDR1 SGHRS, CDR2 YFSETQ. This CDR3 has 13 residues. V lost 4 bases and J 0 bases, leaving 8 bases between the germline ends. CDR3 amino acids: CASSRVSSYEQYF. CDR3 DNA sequence: TGCGCCAGCAGCCGAGTTTCCTCCTACGAGCAGTACTTC.

The chain uses TRBV5-1 and TRBJ2-2, with a weak D call TRBD2 (6 bases). The CDR3 runs to 15 residues. Germline V gene data show CDR1 as SGHRS and CDR2 as YFSETQ. Deletions cut 2 bases from V and 5 bases from J, with 13 bases between. CDR3 sequence reads: CASSFGSGYTGELFF. CDR3 DNA: TGCGCCAGCAGCTTTGGGAGCGGGTATACCGGGGAGCTGTTTTTT.

In nucleotides, the CDR3 is TGTGCCAGCAGCCTGGGACTAGCGGGAATAAGAGATACGCAGTATTTT. Amino acids: CASSLGLAGIRDTQYF. The gene calls are TRBV11-1 and TRBJ2-3; TRBD2 agrees at 13 bases. The CDR3 is 16 residues long. Germline values: CDR1 SGHAT, CDR2 FQDESV (reference sequence). V lost 5 bases, J lost 5 bases, and 7 bases stayed unmatched.